Presented here are 28 T cell receptor beta chains from one specimen sequenced in a study of cytomegalovirus exposure and HLA in healthy donors. It was with 60 Vbeta and 13 Jbeta primers that the PCR ran. Data came from immunoSEQ multiplex PCR; TCRdb stores just in-frame clones and leaves some out. The profile shows about 98,000 clones, around 74% of them singletons. The sequenced material came from PBMCs. Receptor source: a male donor in good health and CMV-seronegative.

With regard to this clone: Compared with germline, one end of the junction differs, possibly owing to a read error. The V and J genes are TRBV7-2 and TRBJ2-7; perhaps TRBD2 as D (5 bases). The CDR3 runs to 13 residues. The germline gives CDR1 SGHTA, CDR2 FQGNSA. The CDR3 DNA reads as TGTGCCAGCAGCTTGGGCGGGCTCTACGGGCAGTACTTC. It yields the protein CASSLGGLYGQYF.

V is TRBV23-1 and J is TRBJ2-4; D unresolved. TRBV23-1 is an ORF, and what it does is uncertain. V shed 3 bases and J shed 1 base, with 7 bases lying between them. The CDR3 spans 14 residues. The CDR3 protein is CASSHLSAKNIQYF. In DNA, the CDR3 is TGCGCCAGCAGTCACTTGTCGGCCAAAAACATTCAGTACTTC.

The genes are TRBV28 and TRBJ1-4; 8 nucleotides match TRBD1. V was pared by 7 bases and J by 7 bases, with 8 bases of the junction left unmatched. The germline gives CDR1 MDHEN, CDR2 SYDVKM. The CDR3 sequence is 14 residues long. The CDR3 sequence: CASTPTGEIEKLFF. DNA of the CDR3: TGTGCCAGCACCCCGACAGGGGAGATTGAAAAACTGTTTTTT.

The chain uses TRBV28 and TRBJ2-2; TRBD1 matches 9 bases. V gave up 5 bases and J gave up 6 bases; unmatched junction bases: 7. The CDR3 consists of 15 residues. Germline V lookup: CDR1 MDHEN, CDR2 SYDVKM. The CDR3 nucleotides read TGTGCCAGCAGTCCGGGGGACAGGGAGGCCGGGGAGCTGTTTTTT. Protein sequence: CASSPGDREAGELFF.

This chain uses TRBV27 with TRBJ1-2, with 7 bases aligning to TRBD1. This CDR3 spans 19 amino acids. The germline CDR1 and CDR2 sequences are MNHEY and SMNVEV (reference sequence). V shed 2 bases, J shed 0 bases, and the junction held 15 bases outside the gene matches. The CDR3 coding sequence is TGTGCCAGCAGTTTAAACGGTTTGAGAACGACAGGGACTAACTATGGCTACACCTTC. Translating gives CASSLNGLRTTGTNYGYTF.

The J gene is TRBJ2-5, the V gene TRBV7-8, with 9 bases matching TRBD1. The J segment lost 1 base and the V segment lost 5 bases, leaving 14 bases of the junction unmatched. The CDR3 totals 18 residues. From germline, CDR1 is SGHVS and CDR2 FQNEAQ. The CDR3 protein is CASSRRTWGQGPQETQYF. In nucleotides, the CDR3 is TGTGCCAGCAGCCGACGAACCTGGGGACAGGGACCCCAAGAGACCCAGTACTTC.

This chain joins TRBV19 and TRBJ2-7, with 9 bases lining up with TRBD1. The V gene's germline CDR1 is LNHDA and CDR2 SQIVND (reference sequence). Germline trimming cut 3 bases from V and 5 bases from J; bases unmatched to any gene: 5. The CDR3 is 14 amino acids. The CDR3: CASSIGTGLHEQYF. The DNA for the CDR3 is TGTGCCAGTAGTATTGGGACAGGGCTTCACGAGCAGTACTTC.

V usage is TRBV29-1 and J usage is TRBJ2-3, with 10 bases matching TRBD2. J gave up 2 bases and V 8 bases, and 4 bases lay outside the gene matches. The CDR3 length is 13 residues. Germline V gene lookup returns CDR1 SQVTM and CDR2 ANQGSEA. The CDR3: CSFLAGATDTQYF. CDR3 sequence (DNA): TGCAGCTTTCTAGCGGGGGCCACAGATACGCAGTATTTT.

This clone occurred a few times. The chain carries TRBV6-5 and TRBJ1-4; possibly TRBD1 for D (5 bases). The V and J ends lost 2 bases and 4 bases respectively, with 14 bases between them. The CDR3 has 16 residues. Germline V gives CDR1 MNHEY, CDR2 SVGAGI. CDR3 in amino acids: CASSYTEQAVNEKLFF. The CDR3 DNA reads TGTGCCAGCAGTTACACCGAACAGGCAGTTAATGAAAAACTGTTTTTT.

The count of this clone is one. The genes are TRBV5-6 and TRBJ1-2, with D possibly matching TRBD1 (5 bases). This CDR3 has 13 amino acids. V shed 1 base and J shed 5 bases, with 9 bases lying between them. Germline CDR1 is SGHDT and CDR2 is YYEEEE. CDR3 residues: CASSLSAGYGYTF. CDR3 in DNA: TGTGCCAGCAGCTTGTCGGCAGGGTATGGCTACACCTTC.

The V gene is TRBV9, the J gene TRBJ2-7, with 10 positions matching TRBD2. Germline-derived CDR1 and CDR2 are SGDLS and YYNGEE. The CDR3 is made up of 15 amino acids. V shed 0 bases and J 6 bases; nucleotides not matched to a gene: 6. In DNA form, the CDR3 reads TGTGCCAGCAGCGTAGACCAGCGGGGGGGCGGCGAGCAGTACTTC. Amino acids: CASSVDQRGGGEQYF.

The chain couples TRBV9 to TRBJ2-7, with 8 bases aligning to TRBD2. CDR3 length equals 16 residues. The V gene's germline CDR1 is SGDLS and CDR2 YYNGEE. The trim removed 4 bases at V and 6 bases at J, leaving 15 bases unmatched. DNA of the CDR3: TGTGCCAGCAGCCCTCTCGTCGGCGGGAGGTCGGGCGAGCAGTACTTC. Amino acids: CASSPLVGGRSGEQYF.

The chain carries TRBV11-2 and TRBJ2-7; D is possibly TRBD2 (6 bases). This CDR3 is built from 15 residues. The V end lost 5 bases, the J end lost 7 bases, and 21 bases lay between the germline ends. From germline, CDR1 is SGHAT and CDR2 FQNNGV. The CDR3 here is CASSRTGEYLGEQYF. The DNA of the CDR3 is TGTGCCAGCAGCCGAACGGGGGAGTACCTGGGGGAGCAGTACTTC.

This clone came up a few times. This chain joins TRBV30 and TRBJ2-5; TRBD2 aligns across 9 bases. The CDR3 consists of 12 residues. The germline gives CDR1 GTSNPN, CDR2 SVGIG (reference sequence). V lost 5 bases, J lost 4 bases, and 2 bases stayed unmatched. CDR3 in DNA: TGTGCCTGGGAGCGGGAGGCAGAGACCCAGTACTTC. As protein: CAWEREAETQYF. Full variable domain (outside the CDR3, taken from reference TRBV30 and TRBJ2-5): SQTIHQWPATLVQPVGSPLSLECTVEGTSNPNLYWYRQAAGRGLQLLFYSVGIGQISSEVPQNLSASRPQDRQFILSSKKLLLSDSGFYLCAWEREAETQYFGPGTRLLVL.

The rearrangement links TRBV29-1 to TRBJ1-1; D is uncertain. CDR3 length equals 12 residues. The germline V gene encodes CDR1 SQVTM and CDR2 ANQGSEA. Between the trimmed V and J ends, which lost 8 bases and 4 bases, there was a span of 14 bases. In DNA, the CDR3 is TGCAGCCCCGGGCGGGGAGGCACTGAAGCTTTCTTT. This gives the protein CSPGRGGTEAFF.

The chain has TRBV7-6 and TRBJ2-1, with a weak D call TRBD2 (5 bases). Trimming pared 0 bases from V and 15 bases from J, leaving 18 bases between. Germline CDR1 reads SGHVS; CDR2 reads FNYEAQ. The CDR3 length is 14 residues. The CDR3 loop is CASSLAGVQALWFF. Written as DNA, the CDR3 is TGTGCCAGCAGCTTAGCGGGAGTTCAGGCATTGTGGTTCTTC.

V usage is TRBV6-6 and J usage is TRBJ1-2; no reliable D call. V dropped 5 bases and J dropped 8 bases, with 15 bases sitting between them. Germline assignment: CDR1 MNHNY and CDR2 SVGAGI (reference sequence). The CDR3 is 13 residues long. The CDR3 DNA reads TGTGCCAGCAGTCCCCCCAGGTCAGAGGGCTACACCTTC. Translated: CASSPPRSEGYTF.

The chain uses TRBV6-1 and TRBJ2-1; a possible D gene is TRBD1 (5 bases). The germline V gene encodes CDR1 MNHNS and CDR2 SASEGT. The ends were cut back, 3 bases at V and 9 bases at J, with 15 bases in the middle. The length of the CDR3 is 14 residues. The CDR3 DNA sequence: TGTGCCAGCAGTGAGGGGCAGACCCCCAGTGAGCAGTTCTTC. It encodes CASSEGQTPSEQFF.

The rearrangement links TRBV9 to TRBJ1-5; TRBD1 matches at 7 bases. This CDR3 contains 15 residues. V was pared by 1 base and J by 5 bases, with 6 bases of the junction left unmatched. From germline, CDR1 is SGDLS and CDR2 YYNGEE. CDR3 residues: CASSVLGDSHQPQHF. CDR3 nucleotides: TGTGCCAGCAGCGTATTGGGGGACAGTCATCAGCCCCAGCATTTT.

A single count supports this clone. The gene calls are TRBV4-1 and TRBJ2-5; TRBD2 aligns across 12 bases. The DNA end is a closer match to TRBJ2-7, so the J assignment may be wrong. Germline V gene sequence: CDR1 MGHRA, CDR2 YSYEKL. This CDR3 contains 16 residues. CDR3 DNA sequence: TGCGCCAGCAGCACCATCAGACTAGCGGGAGTCTACGAGCAGTACTTC. Protein: CASSTIRLAGVYEQYF.

This chain links TRBV5-1 with TRBJ2-7; a weak D match, TRBD1 (5 bases). This CDR3 region has 13 residues. Trimming cost V 5 bases and J 6 bases, with 15 bases left between them. Per germline, CDR1 SGHRS and CDR2 YFSETQ. The CDR3 sequence: CASSTQAYREQYF. The CDR3 DNA sequence: TGCGCCAGCAGTACACAGGCCTACCGCGAGCAGTACTTC. The whole variable domain, filled in from reference TRBV5-1 and TRBJ2-7, reads KAGVTQTPRYLIKTRGQQVTLSCSPISGHRSVSWYQQTPGQGLQFLFEYFSETQRNKGNFPGRFSGRQFSNSRSEMNVSTLELGDSALYLCASSTQAYREQYFGPGTRLTVT.

The chain joins TRBV4-2 to TRBJ2-1; 8 nucleotides agree with TRBD2. V was pared by 4 bases and J by 8 bases, with 13 bases of the junction left unmatched. In germline, CDR1 is LGHNA, CDR2 YNFKEQ. CDR3 length equals 16 residues. CDR3 nucleotides: TGTGCCAGCAGCCCCTTAATAGCGGGATTTATCGATGAGCAGTTCTTC. Protein sequence: CASSPLIAGFIDEQFF.

The chain couples TRBV5-1 to TRBJ1-4, with a weak D call TRBD1 (5 bases). The V and J ends lost 6 bases and 0 bases respectively, with 15 bases between them. CDR3 length equals 16 residues. The germline V gene encodes CDR1 SGHRS and CDR2 YFSETQ. CDR3 in amino acids: CASTYDRPTTNEKLFF. The CDR3 nucleotides are TGCGCCAGCACCTACGACAGACCAACAACTAATGAAAAACTGTTTTTT.

The chain recombines TRBV30 with TRBJ2-7; 7 nucleotides match TRBD2. The CDR3 covers 15 residues. Germline assignment: CDR1 GTSNPN and CDR2 SVGIG (reference sequence). The V segment lost 6 bases and the J segment 0 bases; nucleotides outside the gene matches: 11. The CDR3 nucleotides are TGTGCCTGTAGTCCGGGACTACCACGCTCCTACGAGCAGTACTTC. Translating it yields CACSPGLPRSYEQYF.

The chain carries TRBV6-6 and TRBJ2-7, with D unresolved. Per germline, CDR1 MNHNY and CDR2 SVGAGI (reference sequence). V was trimmed by 0 bases and J by 2 bases, leaving 14 bases between them. The CDR3 is 16 amino acids. Here the CDR3 reads CASSYSSSGPAYEQYF. The CDR3 coding sequence is TGTGCCAGCAGTTACTCCTCGAGTGGGCCGGCCTACGAGCAGTACTTC.

In DNA, the CDR3 is TGTGCCAGCAGAAACAGGGTTCGGAATCAGCCCCAGCATTTT. Its protein product is CASRNRVRNQPQHF. The V and J genes are TRBV6-1 and TRBJ1-5, with TRBD1 as a possible D gene (6 bases). The germline V gene encodes CDR1 MNHNS and CDR2 SASEGT. Trimming removed 6 bases from V and 4 bases from J, with 13 bases in between. This CDR3 region has 14 residues.

The genes are TRBV11-2 and TRBJ2-7; the D gene is possibly TRBD1 (5 bases). Trimming took 1 base from V and 4 from J, leaving 20 bases between them. Germline-derived CDR1 and CDR2 are SGHAT and FQNNGV. The CDR3 is 17 amino acids. This chain's CDR3 is CASSLGQGGSKYYEQYF. CDR3 sequence (DNA): TGTGCCAGCAGCTTAGGGCAGGGTGGTAGCAAATATTACGAGCAGTACTTC.

The J gene is TRBJ1-3, the V gene TRBV18, with D possibly matching TRBD1 (6 bases). The ends were cut back, 3 bases at V and 4 bases at J, with 13 bases in the middle. The CDR3 length is 15 residues. The germline V gene has CDR1 KGHSH and CDR2 LQKENI. CDR3 bases: TGTGCCAGCTCACCTCCAGGGGAGTACGGAAACACCATATATTTT. It is translated as CASSPPGEYGNTIYF.